This T cell receptor (beta chain) was sequenced during a study of T cell changes during pregnancy in multiple sclerosis. Sequenced by immunoSEQ multiplex PCR; TCRdb stores in-frame clones only, minus some. The sample records tens of thousands of clones, 92% being singletons. The sequence came from a female donor in good health, enrolled as a control in a pregnancy study. This sample comprised peripheral blood, obtained in the third trimester of pregnancy.

The CDR3 region is CASSSRQTGELFF. The CDR3, as DNA: TGCGCCAGCAGTTCTAGACAGACCGGGGAGCTGTTTTTT. The V call is TRBV5-1, the J call TRBJ2-2, with D possibly TRBD1 on 5 matching bases. Germline V gives CDR1 SGHRS, CDR2 YFSETQ. Trimming removed 5 bases at V and 5 bases at J, with 10 bases between. This CDR3 has 13 amino acids.